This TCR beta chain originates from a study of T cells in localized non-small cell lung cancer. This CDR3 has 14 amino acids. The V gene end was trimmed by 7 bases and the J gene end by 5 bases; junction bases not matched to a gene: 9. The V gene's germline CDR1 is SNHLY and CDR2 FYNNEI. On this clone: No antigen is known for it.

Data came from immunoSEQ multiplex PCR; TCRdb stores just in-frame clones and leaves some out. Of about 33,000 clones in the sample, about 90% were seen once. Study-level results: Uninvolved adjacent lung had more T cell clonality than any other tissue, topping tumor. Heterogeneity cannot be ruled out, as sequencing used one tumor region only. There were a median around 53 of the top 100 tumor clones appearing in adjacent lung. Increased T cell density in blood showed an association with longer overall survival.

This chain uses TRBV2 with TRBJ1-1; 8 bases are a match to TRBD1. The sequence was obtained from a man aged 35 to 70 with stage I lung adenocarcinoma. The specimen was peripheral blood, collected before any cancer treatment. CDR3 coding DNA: TGTGCCAGCAAGGACAGGGAGGTTAAGACTGAAGCTTTCTTT. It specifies CASKDREVKTEAFF.